This TCR beta chain was sequenced in a study of T cell responses to AZD1222 COVID-19 vaccine. Findings of the study overall: The breadth and depth of Spike-specific TCRs increased once two AZD1222 doses had been given.

Only in-frame clones appear in the TCRdb table, and some are missing; sequencing was by immunoSEQ multiplex PCR. The sample contains roughly 100,000 clones, 70% to 90% of which appear only once. Trimming shortened V by 2 bases and J by 0 bases, and 14 bases separated the two germline ends. CDR1 MNHNS and CDR2 SASEGT come from the germline V gene. The length of the CDR3 is 18 residues. Points on this clone: Its specificity is not known.

V is TRBV6-1 and J is TRBJ2-6; weak D call: TRBD1 (6 bases). This sequence was found in an adult in good health. This material consisted of peripheral blood, taken on day 0 of AZD1222 vaccination. This CDR3 reads CASSEWAGASSGANVLTF. For the CDR3, the DNA is TGTGCCAGCAGTGAATGGGCAGGGGCGAGCTCTGGGGCCAACGTCCTGACTTTC.